At least ten counts were recorded for the clone carrying this TCR beta chain. Antigen unknown. The germline CDR1 and CDR2 sequences are SGHVS and FQNEAQ. This CDR3 is 18 amino acids long. V lost 3 bases and J lost 4, with 23 bases in between. This entry is derived from a study of read filtering for tumor transcriptome and immune sequencing. Study-level background: Transcriptome libraries were built from DNase-treated RNA.

General study findings and limits: Sorted CD138-negative bone marrow cells were not purified T cells.

Molecular barcoded adaptors covering alpha/delta and beta/gamma chains were used on 400 ng RNA. TCRdb reprocessed the reads with MiXCR, giving one entry per CDR3 protein. Of 40,000 to 50,000 distinct CDR3 sequences listed, around 15% are singletons. This sequence originates from a donor at least 40 years old with multiple myeloma. The chain joins TRBV7-8 to TRBJ2-3; tentatively, D is TRBD2 (7 bases). The sample consisted of a population of CD138-negative cells sorted from bone marrow. The CDR3 here is CASSFRGLLAEAADTQYF. CDR3 sequence (DNA): TGTGCCAGCAGCTTTCGGGGGCTCCTAGCGGAGGCTGCAGATACGCAGTATTTT. Full variable domain (outside the CDR3, taken from reference TRBV7-8 and TRBJ2-3): GAGVSQSPRYKVAKRGQDVALRCDPISGHVSLFWYQQALGQGPEFLTYFQNEAQLDKSGLPSDRFFAERPEGSVSTLKIQRTQQEDSAVYLCASSFRGLLAEAADTQYFGPGTRLTVL.